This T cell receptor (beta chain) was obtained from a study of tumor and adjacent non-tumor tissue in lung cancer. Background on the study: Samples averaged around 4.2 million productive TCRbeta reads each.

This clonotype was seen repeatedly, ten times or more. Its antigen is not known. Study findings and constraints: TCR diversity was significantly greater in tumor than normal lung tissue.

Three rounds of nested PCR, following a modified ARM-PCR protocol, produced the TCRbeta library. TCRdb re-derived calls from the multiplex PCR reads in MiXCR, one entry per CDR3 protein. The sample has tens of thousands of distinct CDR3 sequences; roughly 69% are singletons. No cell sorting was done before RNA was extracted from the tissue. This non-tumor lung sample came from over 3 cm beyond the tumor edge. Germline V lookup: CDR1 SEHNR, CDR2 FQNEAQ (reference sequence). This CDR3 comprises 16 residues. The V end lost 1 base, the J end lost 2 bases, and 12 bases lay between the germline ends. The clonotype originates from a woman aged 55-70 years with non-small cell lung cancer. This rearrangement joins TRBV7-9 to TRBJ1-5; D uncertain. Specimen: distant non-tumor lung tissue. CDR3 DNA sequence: TGTGCCAGCAGCTTAGACCCCTCCGAGGGCAATCAGCCCCAGCATTTT. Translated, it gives CASSLDPSEGNQPQHF.